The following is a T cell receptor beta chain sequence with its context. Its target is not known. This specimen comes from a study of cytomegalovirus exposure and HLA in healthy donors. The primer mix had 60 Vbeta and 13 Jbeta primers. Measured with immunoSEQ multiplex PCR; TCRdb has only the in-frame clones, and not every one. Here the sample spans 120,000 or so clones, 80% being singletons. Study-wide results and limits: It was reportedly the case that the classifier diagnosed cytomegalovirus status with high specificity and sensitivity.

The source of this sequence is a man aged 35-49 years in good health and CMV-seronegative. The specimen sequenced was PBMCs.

The CDR3 region has the DNA TGTGCCAGCAGCTCACAGGGGTTACTATCCACTGAAGCTTTCTTT. Translation: CASSSQGLLSTEAFF. The chain joins TRBV7-9 to TRBJ1-1; 7 bases align to TRBD1. CDR1 is SEHNR and CDR2 is FQNEAQ in the germline V gene (reference sequence). V lost 4 bases and J lost 4; bases outside the gene matches: 9. The CDR3 is 15 amino acids. Using reference TRBV7-9 and TRBJ1-1 for the parts outside the CDR3, the full variable domain is DTGVSQNPRHKITKRGQNVTFRCDPISEHNRLYWYRQTLGQGPEFLTYFQNEAQLEKSRLLSDRFSAERPKGSFSTLEIQRTEQGDSAMYLCASSSQGLLSTEAFFGQGTRLTVV.